One and the same sample provided the 25 T cell receptor beta chains below, sequenced in a study of T cell changes during pregnancy in multiple sclerosis. The method was immunoSEQ multiplex PCR; TCRdb's version includes in-frame clones alone and lacks a portion of them. Of 50,000 to 60,000 clones in the sample, approximately 91% were seen once. The specimen was CD4+ T cells from peripheral blood mononuclear cells, collected in the second trimester of pregnancy. The receptors derive from a female donor with multiple sclerosis, enrolled in a pregnancy study.

The DNA of the CDR3 is TGTGCCAGCAGCTCCGGGGGACAGAATGAAAAACTGTTTTTT. Its translation: CASSSGGQNEKLFF. V usage is TRBV5-4 and J usage is TRBJ1-4; 7 positions agree with TRBD1. This CDR3 region has 14 residues. Trimming took 3 bases from V and 5 from J; bases not matched to a gene: 4. Germline V gene sequence: CDR1 SGHNT, CDR2 YYREEE (reference sequence).

DNA for the CDR3: TGTGCCAGCAGTCCACAAACAGATACGCAGTATTTT. Translation gives CASSPQTDTQYF. The rearrangement joins TRBV2 to TRBJ2-3; no firm D call. CDR1 is SNHLY, CDR2 FYNNEI, per germline. The CDR3 is 12 amino acids. V lost 5 bases to trimming and J lost 3 bases, with 6 bases between them.

The rearrangement links TRBV11-2 to TRBJ1-2; D possibly corresponds to TRBD1 (6 bases). This CDR3 spans 14 amino acids. V shed 0 bases and J shed 4 bases, with 9 bases lying between them. Germline CDR1 is SGHAT and CDR2 is FQNNGV. Here the CDR3 DNA reads TGTGCCAGCAGCTTAGAGGACAGAATCTATGGCTACACCTTC. It translates to CASSLEDRIYGYTF.

The CDR3 nucleotides are TGTGCCATCAGTGAGTCGATGGCCTCAACTAATGAAAAACTGTTTTTT. Its protein is CAISESMASTNEKLFF. The chain links TRBV10-3 to TRBJ1-4; D unresolved. This CDR3 has 16 residues. Germline values: CDR1 ENHRY, CDR2 SYGVKD. The V gene lost 0 bases and the J gene lost 0 bases, with 8 bases spanning the gap.

CDR3 DNA sequence: TGTGCCAGCAGCTTACAGGGGCGCCGCACAGATACGCAGTATTTT. This codes for CASSLQGRRTDTQYF. The rearrangement uses TRBV7-3 and TRBJ2-3; D is perhaps TRBD1 (6 bases). V dropped 2 bases and J dropped 1 base, with 10 bases sitting between them. The CDR3 is 15 residues long. The germline CDR1 and CDR2 sequences are SGHTA and FQGTGA.

This clone has a single count. The chain uses TRBV5-5 and TRBJ1-4, with D unclear. Germline CDR1 reads SGHKS; CDR2 reads YYEKEE (reference sequence). This CDR3 region has 13 residues. Between the trimmed V and J ends, which lost 1 base and 8 bases, there was a span of 9 bases. CDR3 in DNA: TGTGCCAGCAGCTTGTTCACAGTCGAAAAACTGTTTTTT. This sequence encodes CASSLFTVEKLFF.

This rearrangement joins TRBV19 to TRBJ2-3; D possibly corresponds to TRBD2 (7 bases). V was pared by 3 bases and J by 6 bases, with 10 bases between. The CDR3 length is 13 residues. Germline lookup yields CDR1 LNHDA and CDR2 SQIVND (reference sequence). Here the CDR3 reads CASSIRGADTQYF. In nucleotides, the CDR3 is TGTGCCAGTAGTATCCGGGGGGCTGATACGCAGTATTTT.

CDR3 sequence (DNA): TGTGCCAGCACCAGCCCCGCAGGAGGGGCCGACGAGCAGTACTTC. Translated, it gives CASTSPAGGADEQYF. This rearrangement joins TRBV5-6 to TRBJ2-7; D possibly corresponds to TRBD2 (6 bases). In germline, CDR1 is SGHDT, CDR2 YYEEEE. This CDR3 has 15 residues. V lost 6 bases and J 5 bases, leaving 21 bases between the germline ends.

V gene TRBV5-4 combines with J gene TRBJ1-2; 10 bases map to TRBD1. Trimming removed 1 base from V and 5 bases from J; junction bases left unmatched: 5. Per germline, CDR1 SGHNT and CDR2 YYREEE (reference sequence). The CDR3 totals 15 residues. This CDR3 reads CASSLLGDRGYGYTF. The CDR3 DNA reads TGTGCCAGCAGCTTGTTGGGGGACAGGGGATATGGCTACACCTTC. Drawing the rest from reference TRBV5-4 and TRBJ1-2, the complete variable domain is ETGVTQSPTHLIKTRGQQVTLRCSSQSGHNTVSWYQQALGQGPQFIFQYYREEENGRGNFPPRFSGLQFPNYSSELNVNALELDDSALYLCASSLLGDRGYGYTFGSGTRLTVV.

This sequence joins TRBV28 and TRBJ1-3, with D possibly being TRBD1 (5 bases). Germline CDR1 reads MDHEN; CDR2 reads SYDVKM. The CDR3 sequence is 14 residues long. With 2 bases removed from V and 4 bases from J, the gap between germline ends came to 9 bases. The DNA of the CDR3 is TGTGCCAGCAGTTTAGATGGGGCCGGAAACACCATATATTTT. Translation gives CASSLDGAGNTIYF. The full variable domain, its missing parts supplied by reference TRBV28 and TRBJ1-3, is DVKVTQSSRYLVKRTGEKVFLECVQDMDHENMFWYRQDPGLGLRLIYFSYDVKMKEKGDIPEGYSVSREKKERFSLILESASTNQTSMYLCASSLDGAGNTIYFGEGSWLTVV.

This clone was observed a single time. The CDR3 spells CASSLAQSSYNEQFF. The CDR3 DNA reads as TGTGCCAGCAGCTTAGCACAGTCCTCCTACAATGAGCAGTTCTTC. The chain employs TRBV7-9 and TRBJ2-1; D is uncertain. CDR1 SEHNR and CDR2 FQNEAQ come from the germline V gene (reference sequence). The CDR3 has 15 residues. The germline V and J ends were trimmed by 0 bases and 0 bases, with 6 bases remaining between them.

The J gene is TRBJ2-7, the V gene TRBV9; the D gene is possibly TRBD1 (5 bases). The CDR3 runs 15 residues. V lost 0 bases and J lost 2, with 12 bases in between. Looked up from germline, CDR1 is SGDLS and CDR2 is YYNGEE. The CDR3 spells CASSVDGMGPYEQYF. CDR3 nucleotide sequence: TGTGCCAGCAGCGTAGATGGTATGGGGCCCTACGAGCAGTACTTC.

This rearrangement joins TRBV11-3 to TRBJ2-3; D uncertain. Germline V gives CDR1 SGHNT, CDR2 YENEEA. CDR3 size: 14 residues. V was clipped by 5 bases and J by 0 bases, with 9 bases between them. The CDR3 region has the DNA TGTGCCAGCAGCCGTTCCAGTAGCACAGATACGCAGTATTTT. Amino acid sequence: CASSRSSSTDTQYF.

V gene TRBV15 combines with J gene TRBJ2-3; 11 nucleotides align to TRBD2. Germline V gene data show CDR1 as LNHNV and CDR2 as YYDKDF (reference sequence). The CDR3 totals 15 residues. With 3 bases clipped from V and 5 bases from J, the junction kept 4 bases outside the gene matches. The CDR3 nucleotides are TGTGCCACCAGCAGTAGCGGGGGGGCCGTAGATACGCAGTATTTT. Residues: CATSSSGGAVDTQYF.

The chain combines TRBV5-1 with TRBJ1-2, with D perhaps TRBD1 (6 bases). Germline V gene sequence: CDR1 SGHRS, CDR2 YFSETQ. V was clipped by 3 bases and J by 2 bases, with 11 bases between them. The CDR3 runs 14 residues. The CDR3 protein is CASSSYQGNYGYTF. Here the CDR3 DNA reads TGCGCCAGCAGCTCTTACCAGGGGAACTATGGCTACACCTTC.

V is TRBV2 and J is TRBJ1-5, with D possibly being TRBD1 (5 bases). The CDR3 length is 15 residues. The V gene lost 2 bases and the J gene lost 6 bases, with 14 bases spanning the gap. The V gene's germline CDR1 is SNHLY and CDR2 FYNNEI. The CDR3 coding sequence is TGTGCCAGCAGTGAAAATGACCTAAGGGGTCAGCCCCAGCATTTT. Encoded protein: CASSENDLRGQPQHF.

The V and J genes are TRBV5-1 and TRBJ1-2; tentatively, D is TRBD1 (6 bases). Per the germline V gene, CDR1 is SGHRS and CDR2 is YFSETQ. Between the trimmed V and J ends, which lost 5 bases and 6 bases, there was a span of 14 bases. CDR3 length equals 13 residues. In DNA form, the CDR3 reads TGCGCCAGCAGACCCAGGGGTTACGATGGCTACACCTTC. Protein product: CASRPRGYDGYTF.

The rearrangement uses TRBV5-1 and TRBJ2-2; 9 bases are shared with TRBD2. Germline trimming cut 0 bases from V and 0 bases from J; bases unmatched to any gene: 3. This CDR3 region has 17 residues. CDR1 and CDR2 (germline): SGHRS, YFSETQ. For the CDR3, the DNA is TGCGCCAGCAGCTTGGCGCTAGCGGGACCGAACACCGGGGAGCTGTTTTTT. This codes for CASSLALAGPNTGELFF.

This clone was recorded once. The genes are TRBV4-2 and TRBJ2-1; 7 bases are a match to TRBD1. CDR3 length: 15 amino acids. J gave up 6 bases and V 2 bases, and 7 bases lay outside the gene matches. Germline V gene sequence: CDR1 LGHNA, CDR2 YNFKEQ. CDR3 loop: CASSQPGQWFNEQFF. The CDR3, as DNA: TGTGCCAGCAGCCAACCGGGACAGTGGTTCAATGAGCAGTTCTTC.

The sample holds one count of this clone. The V call is TRBV7-8, the J call TRBJ2-7, with D possibly TRBD1 on 5 matching bases. Per the germline V gene, CDR1 is SGHVS and CDR2 is FQNEAQ. The CDR3 is 14 amino acids. V was cut by 5 bases and J by 2 bases, with 13 bases left in between. As DNA, the CDR3 is TGTGCCAGCAGCCGTAACAGGCATACCTACGAGCAGTACTTC. Its protein product is CASSRNRHTYEQYF.

The chain links TRBV6-5 to TRBJ1-2; 11 positions agree with TRBD1. V was clipped by 6 bases and J by 4 bases; unmatched bases: 4. The germline V gene has CDR1 MNHEY and CDR2 SVGAGI. The CDR3 runs 14 residues. The CDR3 nucleotides are TGTGCCAGCAGCCGAGGACAGGGGGCCTATGGCTACACCTTC. Amino acids: CASSRGQGAYGYTF.

The chain carries TRBV27 and TRBJ2-3, with 8 bases fitting TRBD1. The CDR3 consists of 15 residues. The germline gives CDR1 MNHEY, CDR2 SMNVEV (reference sequence). With 2 bases clipped from V and 4 bases from J, the junction kept 5 bases outside the gene matches. CDR3 bases: TGTGCCAGCAGTTTAAGTCAGGGGGCCGCAGATACGCAGTATTTT. Protein sequence: CASSLSQGAADTQYF.

The genes are TRBV5-1 and TRBJ2-6, with D perhaps matching TRBD2 (6 bases). This CDR3 region has 18 residues. The ends were cut back, 0 bases at V and 0 bases at J, with 13 bases in the middle. Germline CDR1 and CDR2: SGHRS and YFSETQ. This CDR3 reads CASSLAEGRISGANVLTF. DNA of the CDR3: TGCGCCAGCAGCTTGGCGGAGGGGCGCATCTCTGGGGCCAACGTCCTGACTTTC.

CDR3: CACRGRGKLDGYTF. In DNA, the CDR3 is TGTGCCTGCCGAGGGAGGGGGAAATTAGATGGCTACACCTTC. The J gene is TRBJ1-2, the V gene TRBV27; D possibly corresponds to TRBD1 (6 bases). V lost 11 bases, J lost 6 bases, and 22 bases lay in between. Germline loops: CDR1 MNHEY, CDR2 SMNVEV (reference sequence). The CDR3 has 14 residues.

This clone was found a few times. The genes are TRBV15 and TRBJ1-1, with D hard to call. The V and J ends lost 5 bases and 1 base respectively, with 8 bases between them. The CDR3 loop spans 13 amino acids. Germline V gives CDR1 LNHNV, CDR2 YYDKDF (reference sequence). This CDR3 reads CATSSAGNTEAFF. CDR3 bases: TGTGCCACCAGCTCCGCAGGGAACACTGAAGCTTTCTTT.